Below are 9 T cell receptor delta chains sequenced from a single sample in a study of gamma-delta chains in newborns, infants, children. TCRdb re-processed the reads via CATT. Found here are about 8,300 delta-chain clones, over 1.5% of them singletons; the top ten hold 8.3%. The source material was blood. The receptors were sampled from a child who was a newborn, infant or young child, either healthy, febrile or measles-vaccinated (not recorded which).

This clone was observed a handful of times. TCRdb's protein sequence differs at residue 12 from the translated DNA; the protein presented here follows the DNA. J is TRDJ1 and V is TRDV1; either TRDD2 or TRDD3 may fit D (7 bases each). The CDR3 is 20 residues long. Germline lookup yields CDR1 TSWWSYY and CDR2 QGS. V lost 1 base to trimming and J lost 3 bases, with 27 bases between them. CDR3 residues: CALGEQPSFLWRIRSDKLIF. The CDR3 coding sequence is TGTGCTCTTGGGGAACAACCCTCCTTCCTCTGGAGGATACGTTCCGATAAACTCATCTTT.

This clone has more than one count but fewer than ten. TCRdb's protein does not match the DNA translation at residue 8; the protein provided is translated from the DNA. This chain connects TRDV1 to TRDJ1, with a tentative D call TRDD2 (5 bases). V was shortened by 2 bases and J by 0 bases, with 19 bases between the two germline ends. The CDR3 sequence is 18 residues long. Germline CDR1 is TSWWSYY and CDR2 is QGS. CDR3 nucleotide sequence: TGTGCTCTTGGGGAAAGTTCCTCGAGGGTCTTGTACACCGATAAACTCATCTTT. It translates to CALGESSSRVLYTDKLIF.

In its sample, this clone was seen a few times. Being one base from a much bigger clone, this may be a read error. V is TRDV1 and J is TRDJ1, with D maybe TRDD3 (6 bases). This CDR3 is built from 22 residues. CDR1 and CDR2 from the germline V gene are TSWWSYY and QGS. CDR3 DNA: TGTGCTCTTGGGGAACGTAGATGGATCCCCTACGGCTACTGGGACAACACCGGTAAACTCATCTTT. It codes for CALGERRWIPYGYWDNTGKLIF.

This clone showed up just a few times. Translating this DNA gives a protein that differs at residue 8 from the TCRdb one, which belongs to a much larger clone; a read error is likely, and the protein shown is this translation. In nucleotides, the CDR3 is TGTGCCTGTGACACCTTTAGCTTCTGGGACACCCGACAGATGTTTTTC. Amino acid sequence: CACDTFSFWDTRQMFF. The chain couples TRDV2 to TRDJ3; D unclear. V lost 0 bases and J lost 3, with 8 bases in between. Germline CDR1 reads GEAIGNYY; CDR2 reads EKD. The CDR3 consists of 16 residues.

As for this clone: TCRdb's protein for this DNA is that of a much larger clone and differs from the translation at residue 7, likely a read error; the protein shown is the DNA translation. The rearrangement links TRDV2 to TRDJ3, with D hard to call. The CDR3 length is 17 residues. Trimming removed 0 bases at V and 2 bases at J, with 10 bases between. The germline V gene encodes CDR1 GEAIGNYY and CDR2 EKD. The CDR3 DNA follows: TGTGCCTGTGACACCGTGGAAGCAGCCTGGGACACCCGACAGATGTTTTTC. Translation gives CACDTVEAAWDTRQMFF.

The sample holds a few counts of this clone. This chain joins TRDV1 and TRDJ2; TRDD3 matches at 11 bases. Per germline, CDR1 TSWWSYY and CDR2 QGS. This CDR3 spans 22 amino acids. The junction had 17 bases not matched to a gene; V was cut back by 2 bases and J by 0 bases. CDR3 residues: CALGEGIHLQIGGYALTAQLFF. The CDR3 nucleotides read TGTGCTCTTGGGGAAGGAATACATCTCCAAATTGGGGGATACGCTTTGACAGCACAACTCTTCTTT.

By proportion, this clone is medium-sized. The chain uses TRDV2 and TRDJ3, with D possibly being TRDD3 (5 bases). The CDR3 runs to 18 residues. The ends were cut back, 0 bases at V and 0 bases at J, with 11 bases in the middle. Germline V lookup: CDR1 GEAIGNYY, CDR2 EKD. DNA for the CDR3: TGTGCCTGTGACACCGGGGGGCCAAGCTCCTGGGACACCCGACAGATGTTTTTC. The encoded protein is CACDTGGPSSWDTRQMFF.

This clone was counted a few times. The protein in TCRdb stems from a much larger clone and differs at residue 9 from this DNA's translation, likely a read error; here the protein is translated from the DNA. The chain couples TRDV2 to TRDJ1, with 7 bases fitting TRDD3. CDR1 and CDR2 (germline): GEAIGNYY, EKD. This CDR3 contains 17 residues. The junction had 12 bases not matched to a gene; V was cut back by 0 bases and J by 3 bases. This CDR3 reads CACDTGVLRDTPDKLIF. The CDR3, as DNA: TGTGCCTGTGACACCGGGGTACTGAGGGATACTCCCGATAAACTCATCTTT.

This clone was counted a few times. A much larger clone lies a single base off, so this may be a read error. The sample has other DNA sequences that encode this CDR3 too. The rearrangement uses TRDV1 and TRDJ1; 9 nucleotides line up with TRDD3. The CDR3 spans 18 residues. From germline, CDR1 is TSWWSYY and CDR2 QGS. In DNA, the CDR3 is TGCGCTCTTGGGGCAAGTTCCTACTGGGGGACCCGTTCCGGTAAACTCATCTTT. Translated, it gives CALGASSYWGTRSGKLIF.